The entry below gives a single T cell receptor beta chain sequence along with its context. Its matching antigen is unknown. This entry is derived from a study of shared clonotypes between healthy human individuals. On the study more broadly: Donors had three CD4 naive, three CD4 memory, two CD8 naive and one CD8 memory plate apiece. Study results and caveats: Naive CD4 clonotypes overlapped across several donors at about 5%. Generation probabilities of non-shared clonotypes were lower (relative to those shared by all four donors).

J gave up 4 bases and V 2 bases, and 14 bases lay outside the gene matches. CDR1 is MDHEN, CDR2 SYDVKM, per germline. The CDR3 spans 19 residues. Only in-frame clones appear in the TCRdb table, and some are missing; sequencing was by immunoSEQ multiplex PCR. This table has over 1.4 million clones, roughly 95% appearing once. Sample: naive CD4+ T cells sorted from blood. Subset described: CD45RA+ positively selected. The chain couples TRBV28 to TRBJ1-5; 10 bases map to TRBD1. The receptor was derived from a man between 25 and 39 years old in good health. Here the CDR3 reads CASSLGTGARGYRNQPQHF. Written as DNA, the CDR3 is TGTGCCAGCAGTTTAGGGACAGGGGCGAGAGGTTATCGGAATCAGCCCCAGCATTTT.